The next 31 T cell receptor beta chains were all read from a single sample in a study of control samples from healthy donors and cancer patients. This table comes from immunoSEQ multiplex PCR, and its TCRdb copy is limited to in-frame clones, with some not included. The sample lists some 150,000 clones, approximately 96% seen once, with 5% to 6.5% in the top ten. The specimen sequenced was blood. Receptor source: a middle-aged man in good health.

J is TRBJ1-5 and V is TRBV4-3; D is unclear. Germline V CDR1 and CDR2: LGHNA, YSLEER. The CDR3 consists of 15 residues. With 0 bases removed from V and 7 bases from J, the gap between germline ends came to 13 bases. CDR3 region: CASSQDLSGKQPQHF. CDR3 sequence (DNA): TGCGCCAGCAGCCAAGATTTATCGGGGAAGCAGCCCCAGCATTTT.

CDR3 in amino acids: CASSQDTGGGLWQFF. CDR3 coding DNA: TGTGCCAGCAGCCAAGATACAGGGGGCGGACTTTGGCAGTTCTTC. The chain uses TRBV3-1 (or the pseudogene TRBV3-2) and TRBJ2-1; 9 bases line up with TRBD1. V was clipped by 0 bases and J by 12 bases; unmatched bases: 9. Germline V gene sequence: CDR1 LGHDT, CDR2 YNNKEL (reference sequence). The CDR3 extends over 15 amino acids.

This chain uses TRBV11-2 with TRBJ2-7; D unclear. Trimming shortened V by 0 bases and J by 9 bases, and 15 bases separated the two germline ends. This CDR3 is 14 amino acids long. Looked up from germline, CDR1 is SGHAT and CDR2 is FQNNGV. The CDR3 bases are TGTGCCAGCAGCTTAGATCGGGCGATACCCGGGCAGTACTTC. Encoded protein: CASSLDRAIPGQYF.

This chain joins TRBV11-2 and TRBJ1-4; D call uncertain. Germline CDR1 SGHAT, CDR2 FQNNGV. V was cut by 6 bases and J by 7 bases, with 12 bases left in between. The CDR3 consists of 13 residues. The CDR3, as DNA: TGTGCCAGCAGGTACGGCGCCAGTGAAAAACTGTTTTTT. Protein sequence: CASRYGASEKLFF.

The CDR3: CASSVWVGETQYF. The CDR3 DNA follows: TGTGCCAGCAGCGTATGGGTGGGGGAGACCCAGTACTTC. The chain employs TRBV9 and TRBJ2-5; the D is unclear. The CDR3 is 13 residues long. Looked up from germline, CDR1 is SGDLS and CDR2 is YYNGEE. With 1 base removed from V and 5 bases from J, the gap between germline ends came to 9 bases. Complete variable domain (other parts from reference TRBV9 and TRBJ2-5): DSGVTQTPKHLITATGQRVTLRCSPRSGDLSVYWYQQSLDQGLQFLIQYYNGEERAKGNILERFSAQQFPDLHSELNLSSLELGDSALYFCASSVWVGETQYFGPGTRLLVL.

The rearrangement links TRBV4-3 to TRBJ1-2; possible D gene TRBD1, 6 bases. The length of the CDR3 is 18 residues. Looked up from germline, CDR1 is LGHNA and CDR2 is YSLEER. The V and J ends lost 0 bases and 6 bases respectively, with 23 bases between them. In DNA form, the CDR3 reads TGCGCCAGCAGCCAAGAAAGGGGGTTCGACCCCTCAGGCAATGGCTACACCTTC. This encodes CASSQERGFDPSGNGYTF.

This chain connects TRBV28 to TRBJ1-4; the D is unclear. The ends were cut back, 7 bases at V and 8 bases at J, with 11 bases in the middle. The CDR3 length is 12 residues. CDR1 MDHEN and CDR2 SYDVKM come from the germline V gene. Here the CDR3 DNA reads TGTGCCAGCACCCGAGGGCGGGAAAAACTGTTTTTT. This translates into CASTRGREKLFF.

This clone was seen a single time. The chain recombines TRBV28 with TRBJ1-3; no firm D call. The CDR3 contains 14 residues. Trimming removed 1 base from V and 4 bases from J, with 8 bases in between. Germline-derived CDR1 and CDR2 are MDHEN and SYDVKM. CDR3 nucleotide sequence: TGTGCCAGCAGTTTATTAAGCGCAGGAAACACCATATATTTT. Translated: CASSLLSAGNTIYF.

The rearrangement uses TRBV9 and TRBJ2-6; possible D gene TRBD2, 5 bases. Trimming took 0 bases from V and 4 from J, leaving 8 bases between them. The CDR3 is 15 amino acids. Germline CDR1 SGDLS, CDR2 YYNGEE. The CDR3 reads CASSVGGSGANVLTF. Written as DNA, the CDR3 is TGTGCCAGCAGCGTAGGCGGGTCCGGGGCCAACGTCCTGACTTTC.

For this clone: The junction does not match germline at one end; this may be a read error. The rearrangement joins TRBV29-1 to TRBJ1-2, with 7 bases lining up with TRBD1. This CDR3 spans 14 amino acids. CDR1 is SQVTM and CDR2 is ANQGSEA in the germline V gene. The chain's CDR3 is CSVEDPTGVYGCTF. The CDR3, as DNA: TGCAGCGTTGAAGATCCTACAGGGGTGTATGGCTGCACCTTC.

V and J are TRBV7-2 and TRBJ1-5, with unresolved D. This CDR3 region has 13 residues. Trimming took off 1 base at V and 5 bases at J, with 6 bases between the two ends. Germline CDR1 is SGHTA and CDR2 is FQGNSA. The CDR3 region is CASSLDSDQPQHF. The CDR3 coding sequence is TGTGCCAGCAGCTTAGACAGTGATCAGCCCCAGCATTTT.

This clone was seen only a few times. The chain's CDR3 is CASSHTAYSGQPQHF. CDR3 sequence (DNA): TGTGCCAGCAGCCATACAGCTTACTCGGGGCAGCCCCAGCATTTT. This sequence joins TRBV7-9 and TRBJ1-5, with D unclear. Trimming cost V 5 bases and J 7 bases, with 18 bases left between them. The CDR3 is 15 residues long. Germline loops: CDR1 SEHNR, CDR2 FQNEAQ (reference sequence).

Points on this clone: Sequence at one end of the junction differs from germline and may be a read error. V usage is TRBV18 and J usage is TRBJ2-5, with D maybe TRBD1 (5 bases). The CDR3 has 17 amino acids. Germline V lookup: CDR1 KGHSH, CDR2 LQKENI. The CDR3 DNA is TGTGCCAGCCCACCACAAGGGATGGGGCAGGGACAAGAGACCCAGTACTTC. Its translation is CASPPQGMGQGQETQYF.

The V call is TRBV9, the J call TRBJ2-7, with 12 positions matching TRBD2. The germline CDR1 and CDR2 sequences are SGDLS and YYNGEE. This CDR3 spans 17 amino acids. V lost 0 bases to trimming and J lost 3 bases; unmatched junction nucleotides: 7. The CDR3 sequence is CASSVAPSGGAHYEQYF. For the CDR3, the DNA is TGTGCCAGCAGCGTAGCCCCTAGCGGGGGGGCGCACTACGAGCAGTACTTC.

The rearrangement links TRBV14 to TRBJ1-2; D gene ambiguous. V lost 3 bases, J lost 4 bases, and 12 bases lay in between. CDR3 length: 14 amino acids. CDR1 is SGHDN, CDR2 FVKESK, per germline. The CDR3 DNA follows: TGTGCCAGCAGCCAGCAGTTCGCGAGCTATGGCTACACCTTC. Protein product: CASSQQFASYGYTF.

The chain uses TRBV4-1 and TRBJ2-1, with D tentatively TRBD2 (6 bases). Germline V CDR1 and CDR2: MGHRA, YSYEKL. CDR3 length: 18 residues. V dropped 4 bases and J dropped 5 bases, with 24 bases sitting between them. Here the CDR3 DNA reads TGCGCCAGCAGCCCTGAGGGAGGAGCTAGGAGGGTAGACAATGAGCAGTTCTTC. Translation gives CASSPEGGARRVDNEQFF.

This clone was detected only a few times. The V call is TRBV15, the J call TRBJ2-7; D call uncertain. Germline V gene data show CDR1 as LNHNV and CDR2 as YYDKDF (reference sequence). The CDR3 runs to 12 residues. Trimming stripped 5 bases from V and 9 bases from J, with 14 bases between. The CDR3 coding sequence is TGTGCCACCAGCCAGAGCCGGTCCGGGCAGTACTTC. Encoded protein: CATSQSRSGQYF.

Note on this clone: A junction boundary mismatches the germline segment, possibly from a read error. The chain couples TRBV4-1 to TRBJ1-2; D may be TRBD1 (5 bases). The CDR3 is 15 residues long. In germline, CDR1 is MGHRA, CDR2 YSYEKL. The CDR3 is CANSQDGGFWYGYTF. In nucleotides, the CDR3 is TGCGCCAACAGCCAAGACGGGGGTTTTTGGTATGGCTACACCTTC.

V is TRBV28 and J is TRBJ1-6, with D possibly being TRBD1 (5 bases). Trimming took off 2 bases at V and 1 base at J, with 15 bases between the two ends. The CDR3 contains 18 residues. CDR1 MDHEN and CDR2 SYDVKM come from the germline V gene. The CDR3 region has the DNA TGTGCCAGCAGTTTAAAGGGGCCGGCGGGGTCCTATAATTCACCCCTCCACTTT. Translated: CASSLKGPAGSYNSPLHF. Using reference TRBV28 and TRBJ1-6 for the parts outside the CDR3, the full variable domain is DVKVTQSSRYLVKRTGEKVFLECVQDMDHENMFWYRQDPGLGLRLIYFSYDVKMKEKGDIPEGYSVSREKKERFSLILESASTNQTSMYLCASSLKGPAGSYNSPLHFGNGTRLTVT.

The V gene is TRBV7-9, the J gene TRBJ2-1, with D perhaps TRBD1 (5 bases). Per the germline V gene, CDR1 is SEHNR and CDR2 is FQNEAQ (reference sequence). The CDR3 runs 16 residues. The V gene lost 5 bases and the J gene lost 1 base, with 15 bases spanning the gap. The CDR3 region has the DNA TGTGCCAGCAGCCATGGCAGGGTAGCTTCCTACAATGAGCAGTTCTTC. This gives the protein CASSHGRVASYNEQFF.

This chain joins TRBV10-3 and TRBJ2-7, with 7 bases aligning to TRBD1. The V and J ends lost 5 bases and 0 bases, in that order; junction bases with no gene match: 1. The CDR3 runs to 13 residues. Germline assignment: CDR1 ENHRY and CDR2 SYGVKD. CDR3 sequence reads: CAISWDSSYEQYF. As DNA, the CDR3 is TGTGCCATCAGTTGGGACAGCTCCTACGAGCAGTACTTC.

The CDR3 region has the DNA TGCGCCAGCAGCCCGGCCACAGGGTTCGAGCAGTACTTC. Its protein is CASSPATGFEQYF. The V and J genes are TRBV5-1 and TRBJ2-7, with a weak D call TRBD1 (6 bases). Trimming stripped 4 bases from V and 6 bases from J, with 14 bases between. Germline V gene lookup returns CDR1 SGHRS and CDR2 YFSETQ. This CDR3 spans 13 amino acids.

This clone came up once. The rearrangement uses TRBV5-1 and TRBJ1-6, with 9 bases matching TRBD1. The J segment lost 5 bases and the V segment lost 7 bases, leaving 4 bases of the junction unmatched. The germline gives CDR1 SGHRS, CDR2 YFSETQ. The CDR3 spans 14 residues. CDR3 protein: CASYTGGHNSPLHF. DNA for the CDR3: TGCGCCAGCTACACAGGGGGCCATAATTCACCCCTCCACTTT. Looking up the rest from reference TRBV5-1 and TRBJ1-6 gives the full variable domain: KAGVTQTPRYLIKTRGQQVTLSCSPISGHRSVSWYQQTPGQGLQFLFEYFSETQRNKGNFPGRFSGRQFSNSRSEMNVSTLELGDSALYLCASYTGGHNSPLHFGNGTRLTVT.

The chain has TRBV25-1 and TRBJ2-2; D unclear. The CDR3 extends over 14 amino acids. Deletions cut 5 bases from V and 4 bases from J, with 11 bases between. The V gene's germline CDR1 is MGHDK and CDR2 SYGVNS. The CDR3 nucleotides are TGTGCCAGCAGTCCCCAGAACCCCACCGGGGAGCTGTTTTTT. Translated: CASSPQNPTGELFF.

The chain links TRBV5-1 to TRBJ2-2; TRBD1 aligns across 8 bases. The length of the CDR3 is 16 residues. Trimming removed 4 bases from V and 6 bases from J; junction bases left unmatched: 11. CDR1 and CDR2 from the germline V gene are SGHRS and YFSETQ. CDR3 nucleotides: TGCGCCAGCAGCCCCACCCCGGACAGGGTCGCCGGGGAGCTGTTTTTT. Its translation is CASSPTPDRVAGELFF. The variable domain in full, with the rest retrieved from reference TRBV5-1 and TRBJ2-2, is KAGVTQTPRYLIKTRGQQVTLSCSPISGHRSVSWYQQTPGQGLQFLFEYFSETQRNKGNFPGRFSGRQFSNSRSEMNVSTLELGDSALYLCASSPTPDRVAGELFFGEGSRLTVL.

The CDR3 coding sequence is TGTGCCAGCAGTTTTGGCACTTACTACGAGCAGTACTTC. Amino acids: CASSFGTYYEQYF. The chain links TRBV27 to TRBJ2-7; D gene uncertain. The V end lost 3 bases, the J end lost 3 bases, and 9 bases lay between the germline ends. CDR3 length equals 13 residues. The germline CDR1 and CDR2 sequences are MNHEY and SMNVEV (reference sequence).

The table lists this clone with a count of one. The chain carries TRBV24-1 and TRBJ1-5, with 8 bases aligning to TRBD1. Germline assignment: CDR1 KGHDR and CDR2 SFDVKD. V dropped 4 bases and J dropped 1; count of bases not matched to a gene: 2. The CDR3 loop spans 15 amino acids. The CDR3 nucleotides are TGTGCCACCAGTGACACAGGGGGGAGCAATCAGCCCCAGCATTTT. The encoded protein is CATSDTGGSNQPQHF.

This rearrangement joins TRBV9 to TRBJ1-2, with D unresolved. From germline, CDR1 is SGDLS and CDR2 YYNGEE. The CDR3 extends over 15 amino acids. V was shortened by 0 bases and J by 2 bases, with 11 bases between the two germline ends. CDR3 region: CASSVAPSLNYGYTF. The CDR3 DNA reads TGTGCCAGCAGCGTAGCCCCATCTCTAAACTATGGCTACACCTTC.

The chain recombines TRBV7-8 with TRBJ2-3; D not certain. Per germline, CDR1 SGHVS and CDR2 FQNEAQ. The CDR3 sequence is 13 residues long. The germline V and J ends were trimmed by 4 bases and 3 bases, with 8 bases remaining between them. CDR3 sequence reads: CASSSRRTDTQYF. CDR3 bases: TGTGCCAGCAGCTCACGGAGAACAGATACGCAGTATTTT.

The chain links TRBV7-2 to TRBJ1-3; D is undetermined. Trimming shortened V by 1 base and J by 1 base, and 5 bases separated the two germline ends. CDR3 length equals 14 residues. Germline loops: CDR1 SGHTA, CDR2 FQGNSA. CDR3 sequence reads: CASSLVYSGNTIYF. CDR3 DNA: TGTGCCAGCAGCTTAGTCTATTCTGGAAACACCATATATTTT.

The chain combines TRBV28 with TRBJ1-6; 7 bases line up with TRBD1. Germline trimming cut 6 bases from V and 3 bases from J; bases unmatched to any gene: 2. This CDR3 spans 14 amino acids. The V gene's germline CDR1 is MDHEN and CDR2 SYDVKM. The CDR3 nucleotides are TGTGCCAGCAGACGACAGGGCTATAATTCACCCCTCCACTTT. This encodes CASRRQGYNSPLHF.